Each of the 20 T cell receptor beta chains below was sequenced from the same sample in a study of regulatory T cells in long-lasting Graves disease. Arm-PCR of CDR3 regions and iRepertoire HTBI primers were the basis on which TCR beta libraries were built. TCRdb reprocessed the multiplex PCR reads via MiXCR and lists one record per CDR3 protein. This sample has over 450,000 distinct CDR3 sequences, with about 12% found just once. Time point here: newly diagnosed GD, antithyroid drugs for less than 3 months. RNA extracted from PBMCs served as the sequencing template. The same specimen was also included in a second study, on T cells in Graves' hyperthyroidism and ophthalmopathy.

Sequencing was performed on peripheral blood mononuclear cells (PBMCs), taken at new diagnosis, from a patient treated with antithyroid drugs. Receptors originate from a woman aged 25-40 years with Graves disease.

This clonotype has at least ten counts. This rearrangement joins TRBV25-1 to TRBJ2-7; 10 bases match TRBD2. Germline values: CDR1 MGHDK, CDR2 SYGVNS. With 5 bases clipped from V and 4 bases from J, the junction kept 2 bases outside the gene matches. The CDR3 extends over 13 amino acids. CDR3 in DNA: TGTGCCAGCAGTAGCGGGAGGGCGTACGAGCAGTACTTC. Translation: CASSSGRAYEQYF.

This clonotype was detected many times. The chain links TRBV5-1 to TRBJ1-1; 7 bases are a match to TRBD1. Per the germline V gene, CDR1 is SGHRS and CDR2 is YFSETQ. This CDR3 contains 14 residues. The J segment lost 0 bases and the V segment lost 2 bases, leaving 1 base of the junction unmatched. The CDR3 sequence is CASSFDRVNTEAFF. Here the CDR3 DNA reads TGCGCCAGCAGCTTCGACAGGGTGAACACTGAAGCTTTCTTT.

This chain uses TRBV2 with TRBJ2-5; 14 positions match TRBD2. This CDR3 is 19 amino acids long. The germline V gene encodes CDR1 SNHLY and CDR2 FYNNEI. Losses at the gene ends were 6 bases for V and 4 bases for J; bases not matched to a gene: 16. The CDR3 DNA reads as TGTGCCAGCAGGAAATTACCCGGGACTAGCGGGAGAGACGGAGAGACCCAGTACTTC. Translated: CASRKLPGTSGRDGETQYF.

This clonotype was counted a few times. The chain employs TRBV27 and TRBJ2-1; no clear D. V lost 3 bases, J lost 12 bases, and 15 bases lay in between. The CDR3 runs to 13 residues. CDR1 is MNHEY, CDR2 SMNVEV, per germline (reference sequence). CDR3 sequence reads: CASSLNVRFGQFF. CDR3 in DNA: TGTGCCAGCAGTTTGAATGTCCGCTTTGGGCAGTTCTTC.

This clonotype was detected ten times or more. The rearrangement uses TRBV7-2 and TRBJ2-1; D is possibly TRBD1 or TRBD2 (5 bases each). Germline lookup yields CDR1 SGHTA and CDR2 FQGNSA. CDR3 length: 15 amino acids. V gave up 3 bases and J gave up 6 bases, with 15 bases separating them. CDR3 in DNA: TGTGCCAGCAGCTTGGTGGGGACCATTTTCAATGAGCAGTTCTTC. Its protein product is CASSLVGTIFNEQFF.

In its sample, this clonotype was seen many times. At one end the junction does not follow the germline gene, possibly because of a read error. The chain has TRBV2 and TRBJ1-4; 10 positions match TRBD1. This CDR3 is 13 amino acids long. Germline values: CDR1 SNHLY, CDR2 FYNNEI. The CDR3 coding sequence is TGTGCCAGCAGTGATCTTTGGACCGGGACAGGGGTTTTT. Protein product: CASSDLWTGTGVF.

There are a few counts of this clonotype. The CDR3: CASSPGLAGDRDLTDTQYF. Written as DNA, the CDR3 is TGTGCCAGCAGTCCAGGACTAGCGGGAGATCGAGACCTCACAGATACGCAGTATTTT. This rearrangement joins TRBV28 to TRBJ2-3; 13 bases agree with TRBD2. The CDR3 is 19 residues long. From germline, CDR1 is MDHEN and CDR2 SYDVKM. With 5 bases clipped from V and 2 bases from J, the junction kept 13 bases outside the gene matches. Supplemented by reference TRBV28 and TRBJ2-3, the full variable domain reads DVKVTQSSRYLVKRTGEKVFLECVQDMDHENMFWYRQDPGLGLRLIYFSYDVKMKEKGDIPEGYSVSREKKERFSLILESASTNQTSMYLCASSPGLAGDRDLTDTQYFGPGTRLTVL.

In regard to this clonotype: It may be a read error: a sequence one base away is much more abundant. The CDR3: CASSLGTYNNEQYF. The CDR3 DNA reads TGCGCCAGCAGCTTGGGGACATATAACAATGAGCAGTACTTC. This chain connects TRBV5-1 to TRBJ2-4; TRBD1 might be the D (5 bases). The CDR3 length is 14 residues. Germline CDR1 SGHRS, CDR2 YFSETQ. Trimming removed 0 bases from V and 13 bases from J, with 17 bases in between.

In this sample, this clonotype turned up many times. The V and J genes are TRBV20-1 and TRBJ2-7; 12 nucleotides agree with TRBD2. V trimming: 6 bases; J trimming: 4 bases; junction bases outside the gene matches: 19. CDR1 and CDR2 from the germline V gene are DFQATT and SNEGSKA (reference sequence). The CDR3 is made up of 18 amino acids. CDR3 sequence: CSANGLAGIGLVPYEQYF. In DNA, the CDR3 is TGCAGTGCAAATGGACTAGCGGGAATTGGTTTGGTCCCGTACGAGCAGTACTTC.

There are many counts of this clonotype. The V gene is TRBV11-3, the J gene TRBJ2-1; 9 bases agree with TRBD1. V gave up 5 bases and J gave up 8 bases; unmatched junction bases: 7. Per germline, CDR1 SGHNT and CDR2 YENEEA. The CDR3 is made up of 14 amino acids. The CDR3 region is CASSLGQGGDEQFF. The CDR3 nucleotides are TGTGCCAGCAGCCTGGGACAGGGTGGCGATGAGCAGTTCTTC. Full variable domain (outside the CDR3, taken from reference TRBV11-3 and TRBJ2-1): EAGVVQSPRYKIIEKKQPVAFWCNPISGHNTLYWYLQNLGQGPELLIRYENEEAVDDSQLPKDRFSAERLKGVDSTLKIQPAELGDSAVYLCASSLGQGGDEQFFGPGTRLTVL.

This clonotype was found many times. The rearrangement joins TRBV20-1 to TRBJ2-1; 16 nucleotides agree with TRBD2. V shed 6 bases, J shed 9 bases, and the junction held 14 bases outside the gene matches. The CDR3 is made up of 17 amino acids. The germline V gene encodes CDR1 DFQATT and CDR2 SNEGSKA (reference sequence). In nucleotides, the CDR3 is TGCAGTGCCACCGGGACTAGCGGGAGGGAGACCGTTGGTGAGCAGTTCTTC. This encodes CSATGTSGRETVGEQFF.

As to this clonotype: It differs at one base from a far larger clone, so likely a read error. This chain joins TRBV28 and TRBJ2-1; 9 bases fit TRBD1. This CDR3 is 13 amino acids long. J was trimmed by 10 bases and V by 8 bases; bases with no gene match: 9. Germline V gene sequence: CDR1 MDHEN, CDR2 SYDVKM. CDR3 sequence: CASEPGQGDEQFF. In DNA form, the CDR3 reads TGTGCCAGCGAACCGGGACAGGGCGACGAGCAGTTCTTC.

This clonotype was seen at least ten times. The chain couples TRBV13 to TRBJ2-4; no definite D call. Per the germline V gene, CDR1 is PRHDT and CDR2 is FYEKMQ (reference sequence). V was cut by 6 bases and J by 0 bases, with 18 bases left in between. The CDR3 is made up of 17 amino acids. As DNA, the CDR3 is TGTGCCAGCAGTTCCCAGACCCTTAACCAAGCCAAAAACATTCAGTACTTC. It is translated as CASSSQTLNQAKNIQYF.

V usage is TRBV6-5 and J usage is TRBJ2-1; weak D call: TRBD1 (6 bases). The CDR3 loop spans 17 amino acids. Germline-derived CDR1 and CDR2 are MNHEY and SVGAGI. V gave up 2 bases and J gave up 2 bases, with 16 bases separating them. The CDR3 DNA reads as TGTGCCAGCAGTTACGACCCGGCACAGGGTACCTACAATGAGCAGTTCTTC. It specifies CASSYDPAQGTYNEQFF.

The CDR3 sequence: CASSAETTNEKLFF. The CDR3 DNA is TGTGCCAGCTCGGCAGAGACAACTAATGAAAAACTGTTTTTT. This rearrangement joins TRBV18 to TRBJ1-4; no reliable D call. Trimming pared 6 bases from V and 0 bases from J, leaving 8 bases between. Germline V gene sequence: CDR1 KGHSH, CDR2 LQKENI. This CDR3 comprises 14 residues.

This clonotype has a count of ten or more. The genes are TRBV27 and TRBJ1-6; unclear D gene. The V and J ends lost 8 bases and 0 bases respectively, with 8 bases between them. The CDR3 has 14 residues. Germline loops: CDR1 MNHEY, CDR2 SMNVEV (reference sequence). This CDR3 is CASSVSSYNSPLHF. DNA for the CDR3: TGTGCCAGCTCGGTCAGCTCCTATAATTCACCCCTCCACTTT.

This clonotype has a count of ten or more. The genes are TRBV5-1 and TRBJ1-6; 8 bases are a match to TRBD1. Trimming took 0 bases from V and 9 from J; bases not matched to a gene: 5. Per germline, CDR1 SGHRS and CDR2 YFSETQ. This CDR3 has 15 residues. Here the CDR3 DNA reads TGCGCCAGCAGCTTGGATGACAGGGGATTTTCACCCCTCCACTTT. The encoded protein is CASSLDDRGFSPLHF.

This rearrangement joins TRBV12-3 or TRBV12-4 to TRBJ2-7; D may correspond to TRBD1 or TRBD2 (5 bases each). The CDR3 totals 14 residues. Deletions cut 5 bases from V and 7 bases from J, with 18 bases between. The CDR3 reads CASSLHGEGWEQYF. The CDR3 DNA sequence: TGTGCCAGCAGTCTACACGGAGAGGGGTGGGAGCAGTACTTC.

This clonotype was recorded many times. The rearrangement links TRBV18 to TRBJ2-1; TRBD1 matches 9 bases. The V gene end was trimmed by 3 bases and the J gene end by 2 bases; junction bases not matched to a gene: 2. Germline-derived CDR1 and CDR2 are KGHSH and LQKENI. This CDR3 region has 15 residues. DNA of the CDR3: TGTGCCAGCTCACCGAGACAGGGGGCCTACAATGAGCAGTTCTTC. Protein sequence: CASSPRQGAYNEQFF.

This clonotype was counted at least ten times. This chain uses TRBV5-1 with TRBJ2-7; TRBD2 aligns across 11 bases. J lost 3 bases, V lost 8 bases, and 4 bases had no gene match. CDR1 SGHRS and CDR2 YFSETQ come from the germline V gene. The CDR3 sequence is 13 residues long. The CDR3 DNA reads TGCGCCAGTCCTAGCGGGAGGATCTACGAGCAGTACTTC. Amino acid sequence: CASPSGRIYEQYF.